This T cell receptor (beta chain) was profiled in a study of T cell responses to AZD1222 COVID-19 vaccine. Background on the study: Second doses were pooled across both intervals (about 4 or about 12 weeks). Study-level results: Dominant CD4 TCR responses targeted spike regions 160-218 and 743-854. A mostly white British donor set with more females was recruited, and clonal diversity was possibly underestimated. The repertoires were collected only after the peak T cell response.

The CDR3 has 13 amino acids. Germline lookup yields CDR1 SNHLY and CDR2 FYNNEI. After removal of 6 bases from V and 0 bases from J, the junction contained 2 bases not matched to a gene. This clone occurred a few times. What it binds is unknown. TCRdb's copy holds only in-frame clones and misses some; the assay was immunoSEQ multiplex PCR. The table lists 95,000 to 150,000 clones, 89% of them singletons. This sequence joins TRBV2 and TRBJ2-7; 7 bases agree with TRBD1. This TCR was sampled from an adult in good health. The sequencing here drew on peripheral blood, taken on day 0 of AZD1222 vaccination. The CDR3 DNA sequence: TGTGCCAGCAGGACAGGGATCTCCTACGAGCAGTACTTC. This gives the protein CASRTGISYEQYF.